This passage covers 9 T cell receptor beta chains from one sample sequenced in a study of blood T cell repertoires in COVID-19. Sequenced by immunoSEQ multiplex PCR; TCRdb stores in-frame clones only, minus some. The data hold about 140,000 clones, with just under 85% observed a single time. Sequencing input: PBMCs or T cells enriched from blood (not recorded which). These TCRs come from a woman between 50 and 59 years old with acute COVID-19.

The rearrangement joins TRBV2 to TRBJ1-4, with D possibly matching TRBD1 (6 bases). From germline, CDR1 is SNHLY and CDR2 FYNNEI. The V end lost 4 bases, the J end lost 0 bases, and 12 bases lay between the germline ends. The CDR3 extends over 16 amino acids. The CDR3 loop is CASSVRGRATNEKLFF. The CDR3, as DNA: TGTGCCAGCAGTGTAAGGGGGAGAGCAACTAATGAAAAACTGTTTTTT.

This chain connects TRBV4-1 to TRBJ1-2; the match to TRBD1 covers 7 bases. Germline V lookup: CDR1 MGHRA, CDR2 YSYEKL. This CDR3 has 15 residues. The V gene end was trimmed by 0 bases and the J gene end by 4 bases; junction bases not matched to a gene: 5. CDR3 region: CASSQDKGAVYGYTF. The DNA for the CDR3 is TGCGCCAGCAGCCAAGATAAGGGGGCGGTCTATGGCTACACCTTC.

The V call is TRBV4-1, the J call TRBJ1-5; no clear D. The CDR3 length is 17 residues. Germline CDR1 reads MGHRA; CDR2 reads YSYEKL. The V and J ends lost 0 bases and 1 base respectively, with 13 bases between them. The CDR3 nucleotides are TGCGCCAGCAGCCAAGATGAGGGAATGGGCAGCAATCAGCCCCAGCATTTT. It specifies CASSQDEGMGSNQPQHF.

This clone was seen a few times. The genes are TRBV19 and TRBJ2-7; weak D call: TRBD2 (6 bases). Germline V lookup: CDR1 LNHDA, CDR2 SQIVND (reference sequence). The CDR3 is 14 amino acids. The ends were cut back, 7 bases at V and 2 bases at J, with 15 bases in the middle. The DNA of the CDR3 is TGTGCCAGTAATGGGCGGGAATATCCCTACGAGCAGTACTTC. The encoded protein is CASNGREYPYEQYF.

The chain employs TRBV5-1 and TRBJ1-4; possible D gene TRBD1, 5 bases. The germline V and J ends were trimmed by 1 base and 8 bases, with 12 bases remaining between them. Germline CDR1 reads SGHRS; CDR2 reads YFSETQ. The CDR3 is 14 residues long. This chain's CDR3 is CASSLIGAEEKLFF. The DNA for the CDR3 is TGCGCCAGCAGCTTGATAGGGGCTGAGGAAAAACTGTTTTTT.

The chain is built from TRBV7-9 and TRBJ1-4; 9 nucleotides align to TRBD1. CDR1 is SEHNR, CDR2 FQNEAQ, per germline (reference sequence). J gave up 5 bases and V 5 bases, and 6 bases lay outside the gene matches. The CDR3 is made up of 15 amino acids. The CDR3 reads CASSVRQGENEKLFF. The CDR3 DNA is TGTGCCAGCAGCGTAAGACAGGGGGAGAATGAAAAACTGTTTTTT.

The chain links TRBV27 to TRBJ2-7, with 8 positions matching TRBD1. Germline V gene sequence: CDR1 MNHEY, CDR2 SMNVEV (reference sequence). This CDR3 has 15 residues. The ends lost 5 bases at V and 0 bases at J; junction bases unmatched: 6. DNA of the CDR3: TGTGCCAGCAGTAGCCCCACAGGGGGCTCCTACGAGCAGTACTTC. Translation gives CASSSPTGGSYEQYF.

The chain links TRBV11-2 to TRBJ2-7; D gene uncertain. Germline loops: CDR1 SGHAT, CDR2 FQNNGV. This CDR3 contains 13 residues. V dropped 1 base and J dropped 3 bases, with 7 bases sitting between them. The CDR3 loop reads CASSLGQYYEQYF. The DNA of the CDR3 is TGTGCCAGCAGCTTAGGGCAATACTACGAGCAGTACTTC.

The sample holds one count of this clone. The V and J genes are TRBV27 and TRBJ2-7, with 9 bases matching TRBD1. V dropped 5 bases and J dropped 4; count of bases not matched to a gene: 6. Per the germline V gene, CDR1 is MNHEY and CDR2 is SMNVEV (reference sequence). The CDR3 has 14 amino acids. The CDR3 region is CASSSRDRVYEQYF. The CDR3 DNA reads TGTGCCAGCAGTAGCCGGGACAGGGTGTACGAGCAGTACTTC.